The rows below give T cell receptor beta chains drawn from one sample of a study of vaccination and CD4 T cells after COVID-19. These receptors have no known antigen. Each CDR3 protein gets one entry after TCRdb re-called the PCR reads with MiXCR. The sample has about 19,000 distinct CDR3 sequences, over 60% seen once; the top ten hold 17%. Sequences were derived from CD4+ T cells from blood, cultured in vitro, sampled after SARS-CoV-2 vaccination. The receptors shown here come from a human donor who received a COVID-19 vaccine. Each CDR3 is given with its conserved first and last residue. The order of the fields is CDR3 DNA, CDR3 protein, J gene, clone size, V gene, D gene. The D gene is left open where the match is weak. Clone size, where shown, is once, few, many, or a class for clones that have expanded.

TGTGCCACCAGCAGAGATATGGCAGGGAGGGGAAACACCATATATTTT,CATSRDMAGRGNTIYF,TRBJ1-3,NA,TRBV15,NA
TGTGCCAGCAAAGGTAGGTGGGTACTGGGTAACTATGGCTACACCTTC,CASKGRWVLGNYGYTF,TRBJ1-2,NA,TRBV6-1,NA
TGTGCCAGCAGCTGGCGTGGGCGAGAGACCCAGTACTTC,CASSWRGRETQYF,TRBJ2-5,NA,TRBV7-2,NA
TGTGCCAGCAGCGCCGGACCTTCTGGCTATGGCTACACCTTC,CASSAGPSGYGYTF,TRBJ1-2,few,TRBV7-3,NA
TGTGCCTCTTGCCCGGGGACACCGGATTCACCCCTCCACTTT,CASCPGTPDSPLHF,TRBJ1-6,NA,TRBV30,NA
TGTGCCAGCAGTGATTTGGCACCCCATAGCAATCAGCCCCAGCATTTT,CASSDLAPHSNQPQHF,TRBJ1-5,NA,TRBV2,NA
TGCAGTGCTGGTGGGGACAGGGTAACTAACACTGAAGCTTTCTTT,CSAGGDRVTNTEAFF,TRBJ1-1,once,TRBV20-1,TRBD1
TGTGCCAGCAGTTACTCGATACAAGCCAAAAACATTCAGTACTTC,CASSYSIQAKNIQYF,TRBJ2-4,few,TRBV6-5,NA
TGTGCCAGCAGTTTAGGCGTGGGGCCCTACGAGCAGTACTTC,CASSLGVGPYEQYF,TRBJ2-7,NA,TRBV27,NA
TGTGCCAGCAGTTTATGGCTAGCGGGGGGCACAGATACGCAGTATTTT,CASSLWLAGGTDTQYF,TRBJ2-3,NA,TRBV12-3/TRBV12-4,TRBD2
TGTGCCATCAAGAGGGGGAGCAATCAGCCCCAGCATTTT,CAIKRGSNQPQHF,TRBJ1-5,NA,TRBV10-3,NA
TGTGCCAGCAGTTTAGCGGGCCGTGGGGCTGAAGCTTTCTTT,CASSLAGRGAEAFF,TRBJ1-1,NA,TRBV12-3/TRBV12-4,NA